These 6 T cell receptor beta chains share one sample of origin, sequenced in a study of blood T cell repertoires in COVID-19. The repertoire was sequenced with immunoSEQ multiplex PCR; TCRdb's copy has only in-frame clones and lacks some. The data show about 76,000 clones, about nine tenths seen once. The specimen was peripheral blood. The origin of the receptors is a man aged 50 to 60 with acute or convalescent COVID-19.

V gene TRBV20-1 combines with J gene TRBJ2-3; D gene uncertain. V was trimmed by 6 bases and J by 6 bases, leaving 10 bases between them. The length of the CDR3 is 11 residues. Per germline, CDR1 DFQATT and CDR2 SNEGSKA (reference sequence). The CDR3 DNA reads TGCAGTGCCCTCCTTCTGGATACGCAGTATTTT. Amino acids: CSALLLDTQYF.

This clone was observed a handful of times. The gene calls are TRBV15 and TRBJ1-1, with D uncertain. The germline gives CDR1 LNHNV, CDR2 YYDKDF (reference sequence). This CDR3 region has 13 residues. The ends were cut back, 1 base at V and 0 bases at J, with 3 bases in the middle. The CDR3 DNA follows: TGTGCCACCAGCAGAGTCATGAACACTGAAGCTTTCTTT. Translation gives CATSRVMNTEAFF. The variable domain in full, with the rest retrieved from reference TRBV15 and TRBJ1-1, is DAMVIQNPRYQVTQFGKPVTLSCSQTLNHNVMYWYQQKSSQAPKLLFHYYDKDFNNEADTPDNFQSRRPNTSFCFLDIRSPGLGDTAMYLCATSRVMNTEAFFGQGTRLTVV.

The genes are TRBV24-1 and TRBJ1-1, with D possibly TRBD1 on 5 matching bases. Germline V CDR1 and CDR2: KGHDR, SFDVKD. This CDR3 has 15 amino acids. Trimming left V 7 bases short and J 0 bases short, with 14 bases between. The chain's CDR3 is CATSSSTGLNTEAFF. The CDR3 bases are TGTGCCACCAGCTCCTCCACAGGATTGAACACTGAAGCTTTCTTT.

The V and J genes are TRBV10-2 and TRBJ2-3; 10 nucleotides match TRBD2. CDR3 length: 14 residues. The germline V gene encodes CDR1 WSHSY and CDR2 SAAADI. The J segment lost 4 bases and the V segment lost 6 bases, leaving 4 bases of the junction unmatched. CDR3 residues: CASSERGGADTQYF. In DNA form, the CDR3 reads TGCGCCAGCAGCGAGCGGGGGGGAGCAGATACGCAGTATTTT.

The CDR3 spells CASSFLASGGMGEQYV. The CDR3 DNA reads as TGTGCCAGCAGTTTTTTGGCTAGCGGGGGTATGGGCGAGCAGTACGTC. This chain links TRBV28 with TRBJ2-7; the match to TRBD2 covers 10 bases. With 3 bases clipped from V and 6 bases from J, the junction kept 11 bases outside the gene matches. Germline V gene data show CDR1 as MDHEN and CDR2 as SYDVKM. The CDR3 is 16 residues long.

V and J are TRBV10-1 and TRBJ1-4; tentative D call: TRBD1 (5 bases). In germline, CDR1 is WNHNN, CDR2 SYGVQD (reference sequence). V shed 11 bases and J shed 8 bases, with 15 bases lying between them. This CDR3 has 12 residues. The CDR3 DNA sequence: TGCGCCCCCAGGAGGGGTTGGGAAAAACTGTTTTTT. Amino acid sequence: CAPRRGWEKLFF.